This TCR beta chain was recovered during a study of T cell changes during pregnancy in multiple sclerosis. TCRdb's copy holds only in-frame clones and misses some; the assay was immunoSEQ multiplex PCR. The data hold approximately 37,000 clones, with around 94% observed a single time. V was trimmed by 8 bases and J by 0 bases, leaving 12 bases between them. CDR1 is MNHEY and CDR2 is SVGAGI in the germline V gene. The CDR3 extends over 14 amino acids. This chain links TRBV6-5 with TRBJ2-3; tentative D call: TRBD1 (5 bases). The source material was peripheral blood, sampled in the third trimester of pregnancy. The clonotype was recovered from a female donor with multiple sclerosis, enrolled in a pregnancy study. The CDR3 is CASRAGASTDTQYF. In nucleotides, the CDR3 is TGTGCCAGCCGGGCTGGGGCCAGCACAGATACGCAGTATTTT.